The 10 T cell receptor beta chains reported below all come from one sample, sequenced in a study of cytomegalovirus exposure and HLA in healthy donors. PCR was performed using 60 Vbeta and 13 Jbeta primers. Clones were read by immunoSEQ multiplex PCR, and TCRdb kept only the in-frame ones, dropping some. The repertoire holds approximately 100,000 clones, 75% to 80% seen once, with around 12% in the top ten. Material: PBMCs. The receptors here all came from a woman aged 40 to 55 in good health and CMV-seropositive.

The CDR3 loop reads CASSFHISGDGYTF. CDR3 coding DNA: TGCGCCAGCAGCTTCCACATTTCCGGGGATGGCTACACCTTC. The chain couples TRBV5-1 to TRBJ1-2, with D hard to call. Germline V gene data show CDR1 as SGHRS and CDR2 as YFSETQ. V was cut by 2 bases and J by 6 bases, with 14 bases left in between. The CDR3 is 14 amino acids.

V usage is TRBV5-1 and J usage is TRBJ1-4; possible D gene TRBD1, 6 bases. This CDR3 spans 14 amino acids. Germline V gives CDR1 SGHRS, CDR2 YFSETQ. V lost 4 bases, J lost 6 bases, and 13 bases lay in between. The CDR3 DNA reads as TGCGCCAGCAGCGCGCGCGGGGGCGATGAAAAACTGTTTTTT. Its translation is CASSARGGDEKLFF.

This chain uses TRBV7-9 with TRBJ1-2; TRBD1 matches 8 bases. In germline, CDR1 is SEHNR, CDR2 FQNEAQ (reference sequence). The CDR3 is 16 residues long. The ends lost 5 bases at V and 0 bases at J; junction bases unmatched: 8. The CDR3 is CASSPGQGISNYGYTF. CDR3 DNA: TGTGCCAGCAGCCCTGGACAGGGAATTTCTAACTATGGCTACACCTTC.

V usage is TRBV5-4 and J usage is TRBJ1-1, with D perhaps TRBD1 (6 bases). V lost 1 base and J 6 bases, leaving 10 bases between the germline ends. Per the germline V gene, CDR1 is SGHNT and CDR2 is YYREEE (reference sequence). This CDR3 is 13 amino acids long. The CDR3 sequence is CASSLRGGSEAFF. The CDR3 bases are TGTGCCAGCAGCTTGCGCGGGGGCTCTGAAGCTTTCTTT.

This chain links TRBV30 with TRBJ1-2; D unclear. Trimming took 0 bases from V and 2 from J, leaving 10 bases between them. The germline V gene encodes CDR1 GTSNPN and CDR2 SVGIG (reference sequence). This CDR3 is built from 14 residues. The CDR3 loop reads CAWSVGRPNYGYTF. The CDR3 DNA reads as TGTGCCTGGAGTGTGGGCAGGCCAAACTATGGCTACACCTTC.

V is TRBV5-1 and J is TRBJ1-1, with 8 bases fitting TRBD1. Per the germline V gene, CDR1 is SGHRS and CDR2 is YFSETQ. Trimming took 0 bases from V and 6 from J; bases not matched to a gene: 7. CDR3 length: 15 residues. In DNA form, the CDR3 reads TGCGCCAGCAGCTTGGTTTACCGGGACAGGCCTGAAGCTTTCTTT. It translates to CASSLVYRDRPEAFF.

The chain employs TRBV5-1 and TRBJ2-2; a weak D match, TRBD1 (6 bases). V dropped 0 bases and J dropped 1 base, with 7 bases sitting between them. The CDR3 runs 15 residues. Germline loops: CDR1 SGHRS, CDR2 YFSETQ. The DNA for the CDR3 is TGCGCCAGCAGCTTGGAGGGGGTGAACACCGGGGAGCTGTTTTTT. Its protein is CASSLEGVNTGELFF. Full variable domain (outside the CDR3, taken from reference TRBV5-1 and TRBJ2-2): KAGVTQTPRYLIKTRGQQVTLSCSPISGHRSVSWYQQTPGQGLQFLFEYFSETQRNKGNFPGRFSGRQFSNSRSEMNVSTLELGDSALYLCASSLEGVNTGELFFGEGSRLTVL.

The J gene is TRBJ1-1, the V gene TRBV10-2; TRBD1 agrees at 10 bases. From germline, CDR1 is WSHSY and CDR2 SAAADI. This CDR3 has 16 amino acids. The J segment lost 5 bases and the V segment lost 2 bases, leaving 8 bases of the junction unmatched. The CDR3 DNA is TGCGCCAGCAGTGAGATATATGGGACAGGGGTGACTGAAGCTTTCTTT. This gives the protein CASSEIYGTGVTEAFF.

This chain links TRBV6-6 with TRBJ1-6; D possibly corresponds to TRBD1 (5 bases). The V gene lost 10 bases and the J gene lost 0 bases, with 13 bases spanning the gap. CDR1 and CDR2 from the germline V gene are MNHNY and SVGAGI (reference sequence). The CDR3 is 15 amino acids. In DNA, the CDR3 is TGTGCCACCCAACAGGCGGACTCCTATAATTCACCCCTCCACTTT. This codes for CATQQADSYNSPLHF.

V usage is TRBV6-5 and J usage is TRBJ1-2; TRBD1 aligns across 7 bases. This CDR3 has 16 amino acids. Germline loops: CDR1 MNHEY, CDR2 SVGAGI. V gave up 4 bases and J gave up 6 bases; unmatched junction bases: 14. Here the CDR3 reads CASSSPGQRIVDGYTF. In DNA, the CDR3 is TGTGCCAGCAGTTCCCCGGGACAGAGGATAGTCGATGGCTACACCTTC.